Listed below are T cell receptor beta chains from one sample, sequenced in a study of blood T cell repertoires in COVID-19. The method was immunoSEQ multiplex PCR; TCRdb's version includes in-frame clones alone and lacks a portion of them. The sample records about 64,000 clones, over 75% being singletons. Material for sequencing was peripheral blood. Receptors were obtained from a woman aged 80 or older with active COVID-19. Both conserved end residues are part of each CDR3. A D gene is named only where the DNA matches it firmly. Size is stated for part of the rows, as once, few or many counts, or as a class when the clone is expanded.

v_gene	len	d_gene	abundance	j_gene	CDR3nt	CDR3aa
TRBV7-6	17	-	-	TRBJ2-2	TGTGCCAGCAGCTTAGCGGTGGACAGTCCGAACACCGGGGAGCTGTTTTTT	CASSLAVDSPNTGELFF
TRBV5-1	16	-	once	TRBJ2-1	TGCGCCAGCAGCTTGAATGGGCAGGGTGTCTACAATGAGCAGTTCTTC	CASSLNGQGVYNEQFF
TRBV6-1	16	TRBD2	-	TRBJ2-5	TGTGCCAGCAGTGGACTAGCGGGAGGTCTCGTGAAGACCCAGTACTTC	CASSGLAGGLVKTQYF
TRBV2	15	TRBD2	-	TRBJ2-3	TGTGCCAGCAGTGAATGGGAGGGCGTCACAGATACGCAGTATTTT	CASSEWEGVTDTQYF
TRBV9	16	TRBD2	-	TRBJ2-2	TGTGCCAGCAGCGCTGGGACTAGCTGGAGCACCGGGGAGCTGTTTTTT	CASSAGTSWSTGELFF
TRBV7-2	15	TRBD2	-	TRBJ2-5	TGTGCCAGCAGCCCCGCTAGCGGGAATCAAGAGACCCAGTACTTC	CASSPASGNQETQYF
TRBV28	13	-	-	TRBJ2-3	TGTGCCAGCAGGCCACCGGGATCCGACAAATTCTATTTT	CASRPPGSDKFYF
TRBV5-4	15	-	-	TRBJ2-2	TGTGCCAGCAGCTTCCTAGAAAGTCGCACCGGGGAGCTGTTTTTT	CASSFLESRTGELFF
TRBV28	17	TRBD1	few	TRBJ1-5	TGTGCCAGCAGTCCCCGGTGGGGACAGGGGATTGGTCAGCCCCAGCATTTT	CASSPRWGQGIGQPQHF
TRBV7-8	16	-	-	TRBJ2-7	TGTGCCAGCAGCTTCGGCCCGCTAGCGAGCTCCTACGAGCAGTACTTC	CASSFGPLASSYEQYF
TRBV20-1	14	TRBD2	-	TRBJ2-1	TGCAGTGCTAGTGGGCGGGAGAAGGTAAATGAGCAGTTCTTC	CSASGREKVNEQFF
TRBV11-2	12	-	-	TRBJ2-7	TGTGCCAGCAGCCTACTAGGCTTGACGCAGTACTTC	CASSLLGLTQYF
TRBV6-5	15	TRBD2	-	TRBJ2-2	TGTGCCACCATTAGCGGGCGGTGGAACACCGGGGAGCTGTTTTTT	CATISGRWNTGELFF
TRBV6-2/TRBV6-3	17	-	-	TRBJ1-5	TGTGCCAGCAGTTACTCGGCCGAGACAGGATTCTCCGGGCCCCAGCATTTT	CASSYSAETGFSGPQHF
TRBV5-4	19	-	-	TRBJ2-5	TGTGCCAGCAGCCACTGGGGTGGGAGGACCCCCTCCAACCAAGAGACCCAGTACTTC	CASSHWGGRTPSNQETQYF
TRBV28	13	-	-	TRBJ2-1	TGTGCCAGCATGCTACCGGGGTACAATGAGCAGTTCTTC	CASMLPGYNEQFF
TRBV27	16	-	-	TRBJ2-3	TGTGCCAGCAGTTTAAGGGACAATCCTAGCACAGATACGCAGTATTTT	CASSLRDNPSTDTQYF
TRBV7-7	15	TRBD1	-	TRBJ2-5	TGTGCTAGCAGCAACCGACAGGGGGGAGGAGAGACCCAGTACTTC	CASSNRQGGGETQYF
TRBV5-6	13	-	few	TRBJ2-1	TGTGCCAGCAGGCAGACTAGGAACAATGAGCAGTTCTTC	CASRQTRNNEQFF
TRBV7-9	17	TRBD2	-	TRBJ2-1	TGTGCCAGCAGCGCCCCCCTTACTAGCGGGAGAGGAAATGAGCAGTTCTTC	CASSAPLTSGRGNEQFF
TRBV29-1	13	TRBD1	-	TRBJ1-1	TGCAGCGTTGACAGACAGGGGGACACTGAAGCTTTCTTT	CSVDRQGDTEAFF
TRBV20-1	16	-	-	TRBJ2-5	TGCAGTGCTAGTGAGGCGATGGTGGGGGGAGAAGAGACCCAGTACTTC	CSASEAMVGGEETQYF
TRBV7-6	18	TRBD2	few	TRBJ2-2	TGTGCCAGCAGCCCGTTCCTAGCGGGAGTAGTGAACACCGGGGAGCTGTTTTTT	CASSPFLAGVVNTGELFF
TRBV2	14	TRBD1	-	TRBJ2-1	TGTGCCAGCGGCTGGGACAGGGGTGGCAATGAGCAGTTCTTC	CASGWDRGGNEQFF
TRBV5-6	13	TRBD1	-	TRBJ1-3	TGTGCCAGCAGCCGGGACAGTGGAAACACCATATATTTT	CASSRDSGNTIYF
TRBV11-3	15	-	-	TRBJ1-3	TGTGCCAGCAGCTTACAAGCCACCTCTGGAAACACCATATATTTT	CASSLQATSGNTIYF
TRBV7-2	16	-	-	TRBJ2-3	TGTGCCAGCAGCTTAAGCGCGGGGGCCCACGGGGATACGCAGTATTTT	CASSLSAGAHGDTQYF
TRBV19	15	TRBD2	-	TRBJ2-3	TGTGCCAGTAGTATAGTACTAGCGGGTACAGATACGCAGTATTTT	CASSIVLAGTDTQYF
TRBV19	12	TRBD1	-	TRBJ2-7	TGTGCCAGCAGACAGGGGGCCTACGAGCAGTACTTC	CASRQGAYEQYF
TRBV20-1	13	-	-	TRBJ1-1	TGCAGTGCTAGTTCGGGGGTTTCAACTGAAGCTTTCTTT	CSASSGVSTEAFF
TRBV4-2	15	-	-	TRBJ2-5	TGTGCCAGCAGCCCATTATACACAGAAGGAGAGACCCAGTACTTC	CASSPLYTEGETQYF
TRBV19	16	-	-	TRBJ2-2	TGTGCCAGTAGTATAGGGGACGGGGGGAACACCGGGGAGCTGTTTTTT	CASSIGDGGNTGELFF
TRBV3-1/TRBV3-2	15	-	-	TRBJ1-6	TGTGCCAGCAGCCAAGAGTCGGGGTATAATTCACCCCTCCACTTT	CASSQESGYNSPLHF
TRBV6-5	12	-	-	TRBJ1-1	TGTGCCAGCAGCTCCGACTGGACTGAAGCTTTCTTT	CASSSDWTEAFF
TRBV6-5	15	-	-	TRBJ1-1	TGTGCCAGCAGTTACTCCCGCACACGGAACACTGAAGCTTTCTTT	CASSYSRTRNTEAFF
TRBV19	16	-	-	TRBJ1-1	TGTGCCAGTAGGACAGGACAGAAGAGGGTTAACCCTGAAGCTTTCTTT	CASRTGQKRVNPEAFF
TRBV19	15	TRBD2	-	TRBJ2-2	TGTGCCAGTAAGGGACTAGCGATAAACACCGGGGAGCTGTTTTTT	CASKGLAINTGELFF
TRBV11-1	15	TRBD1	-	TRBJ2-5	TGTGCCAGCAGCCCCGGGACAGGGACGCCCCAGACCCAGTACTTC	CASSPGTGTPQTQYF
TRBV6-1	12	-	few	TRBJ2-1	TGTGCCAGCAGTGAACCAGGGTATGAGCAGTTCTTC	CASSEPGYEQFF
TRBV5-1	13	-	-	TRBJ2-1	TGCGCCAGCAGCTTAGCTGGGAGGAATGAGCAGTTCTTC	CASSLAGRNEQFF
TRBV27	14	-	-	TRBJ2-3	TGTGCCAGCAGTTTCTCCGCGAGGGCAGATACGCAGTATTTT	CASSFSARADTQYF
TRBV10-3	15	-	few	TRBJ1-1	TGTGCCATCAGTGAGTCGAGGAGGACGAACACTGAAGCTTTCTTT	CAISESRRTNTEAFF
TRBV30	13	-	-	TRBJ2-7	TGTGCCTGGAGTTCGGGACTTTCGGGCGAGCAGTACTTC	CAWSSGLSGEQYF
TRBV13	13	TRBD1	-	TRBJ2-7	TGTGCCAGCAGCGAGGGACAGCCCTACGAGCAGTACTTC	CASSEGQPYEQYF
TRBV19	15	-	-	TRBJ1-1	TGTGCCAGTAGTATATCCAACAGACAGAACACTGAAGCTTTCTTT	CASSISNRQNTEAFF
TRBV10-3	14	-	once	TRBJ2-3	TGTGCCATCAGTGAGTCAACTAGCACAGATACGCAGTATTTT	CAISESTSTDTQYF